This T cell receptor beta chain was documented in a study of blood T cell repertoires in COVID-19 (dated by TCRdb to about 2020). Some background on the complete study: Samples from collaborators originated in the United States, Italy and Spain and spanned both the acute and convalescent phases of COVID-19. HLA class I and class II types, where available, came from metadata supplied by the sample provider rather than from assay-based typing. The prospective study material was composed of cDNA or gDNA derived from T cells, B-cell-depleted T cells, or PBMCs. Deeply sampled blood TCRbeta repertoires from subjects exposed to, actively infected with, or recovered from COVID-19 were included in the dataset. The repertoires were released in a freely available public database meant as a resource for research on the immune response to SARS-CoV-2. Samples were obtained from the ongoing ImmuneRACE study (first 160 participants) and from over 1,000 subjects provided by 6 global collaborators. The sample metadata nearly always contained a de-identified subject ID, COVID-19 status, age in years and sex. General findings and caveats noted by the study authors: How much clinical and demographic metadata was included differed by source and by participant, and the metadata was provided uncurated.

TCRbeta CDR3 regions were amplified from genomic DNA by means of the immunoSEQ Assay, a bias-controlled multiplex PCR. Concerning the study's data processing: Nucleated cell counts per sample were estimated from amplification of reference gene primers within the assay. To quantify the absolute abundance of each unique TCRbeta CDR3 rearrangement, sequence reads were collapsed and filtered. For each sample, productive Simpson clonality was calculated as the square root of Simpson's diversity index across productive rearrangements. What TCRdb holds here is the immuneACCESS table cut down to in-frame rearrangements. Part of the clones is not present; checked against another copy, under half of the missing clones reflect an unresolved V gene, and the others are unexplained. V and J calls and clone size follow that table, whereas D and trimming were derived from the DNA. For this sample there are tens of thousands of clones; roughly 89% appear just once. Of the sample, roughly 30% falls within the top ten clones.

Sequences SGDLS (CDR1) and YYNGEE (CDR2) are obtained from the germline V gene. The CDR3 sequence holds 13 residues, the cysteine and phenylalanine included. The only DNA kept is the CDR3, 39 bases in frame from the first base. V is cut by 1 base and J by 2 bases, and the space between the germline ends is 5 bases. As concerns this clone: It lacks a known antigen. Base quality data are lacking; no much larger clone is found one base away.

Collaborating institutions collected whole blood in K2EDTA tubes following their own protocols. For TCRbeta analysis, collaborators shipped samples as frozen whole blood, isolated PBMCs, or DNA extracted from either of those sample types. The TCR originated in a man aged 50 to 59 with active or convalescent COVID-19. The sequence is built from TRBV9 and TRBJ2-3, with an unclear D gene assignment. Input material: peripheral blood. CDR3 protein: CASSVRYTDTQYF. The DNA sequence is TGTGCCAGCAGCGTACGGTACACAGATACGCAGTATTTT.